Listed below are T cell receptor beta chains from one sample, sequenced in a study of cytomegalovirus exposure and HLA in healthy donors. Clones were read by immunoSEQ multiplex PCR, and TCRdb kept only the in-frame ones, dropping some. The data hold roughly 84,000 clones, with about 60% observed a single time. Sequencing was performed on PBMCs. These receptors were taken from a middle-aged woman in good health and CMV-seropositive. CDR3s leave out the opening cysteine and the closing phenylalanine or tryptophan. The order of the fields is V gene, J gene, CDR3 protein.

v_call: TRBV28
j_call: TRBJ1-2
cdr3_aa: ASSLSGFDYGYT

v_call: TRBV7-6
j_call: TRBJ1-1
cdr3_aa: ASSEGTGNTEAF

v_call: TRBV4-2
j_call: TRBJ2-1
cdr3_aa: ASSQDIAGGPDEQF

v_call: TRBV2
j_call: TRBJ2-5
cdr3_aa: ASRTTGGEETQY

v_call: TRBV4-3
j_call: TRBJ1-3
cdr3_aa: ASSRSTGPFSGNTIY

v_call: TRBV10-1
j_call: TRBJ2-1
cdr3_aa: ASSAGGKSDNEQF

v_call: TRBV28
j_call: TRBJ2-2
cdr3_aa: ASGLTENTGELF

v_call: TRBV5-6
j_call: TRBJ2-1
cdr3_aa: ASSILAWVYNEQF

v_call: TRBV27
j_call: TRBJ2-7
cdr3_aa: ASTTRTGNSYEQY

v_call: TRBV7-2
j_call: TRBJ2-7
cdr3_aa: ASREAGGAGEQY

v_call: TRBV19
j_call: TRBJ1-3
cdr3_aa: ASSINSEGNTIY

v_call: TRBV10-2
j_call: TRBJ1-3
cdr3_aa: ASSESAAPGNTIY

v_call: TRBV18
j_call: TRBJ2-3
cdr3_aa: ASRSSGSTDTQY

v_call: TRBV28
j_call: TRBJ1-5
cdr3_aa: ASSGGNNQPQH

v_call: TRBV7-9
j_call: TRBJ2-2
cdr3_aa: ASSSTLTSLFGELF

v_call: TRBV5-4
j_call: TRBJ1-2
cdr3_aa: ASSLPARVLTNYGYT

v_call: TRBV5-1
j_call: TRBJ1-5
cdr3_aa: ASSSGGQDQPQH

v_call: TRBV29-1
j_call: TRBJ2-7
cdr3_aa: SVAGLAGGGSREQY

v_call: TRBV11-3
j_call: TRBJ2-1
cdr3_aa: ASSSLLARDNEQF

v_call: TRBV27
j_call: TRBJ2-3
cdr3_aa: ASSDRTSGSKMGDTQY

v_call: TRBV7-9
j_call: TRBJ2-1
cdr3_aa: ASSLGPGEQF

v_call: TRBV10-2
j_call: TRBJ2-1
cdr3_aa: ASSAESGQF

v_call: TRBV27
j_call: TRBJ1-1
cdr3_aa: ASSLLPKTEAF

v_call: TRBV28
j_call: TRBJ2-2
cdr3_aa: ASRSGTSNTGELF

v_call: TRBV9
j_call: TRBJ2-7
cdr3_aa: ASSTTGTSTSYEQY

v_call: TRBV28
j_call: TRBJ2-6
cdr3_aa: ASSPSGADVLT

v_call: TRBV2
j_call: TRBJ1-2
cdr3_aa: ASSRDSSGYT

v_call: TRBV9
j_call: TRBJ1-1
cdr3_aa: ASSVVSVNTEAF

v_call: TRBV27
j_call: TRBJ2-1
cdr3_aa: ASSLSFRTDEQF

v_call: TRBV21-1
j_call: TRBJ2-7
cdr3_aa: ASTRTVSYEQY

v_call: TRBV5-5
j_call: TRBJ2-4
cdr3_aa: ASSFDGLEIQY

v_call: TRBV2
j_call: TRBJ2-3
cdr3_aa: ASSVTVDTQY

v_call: TRBV5-1
j_call: TRBJ2-5
cdr3_aa: ASSSATVTETQY

v_call: TRBV6-1
j_call: TRBJ2-7
cdr3_aa: ASSEVGTGSYEQY

v_call: TRBV29-1
j_call: TRBJ2-6
cdr3_aa: SVEVFPGAGANVLT

v_call: TRBV7-2
j_call: TRBJ2-6
cdr3_aa: ASSLVGSMFTGANVLT

v_call: TRBV27
j_call: TRBJ2-7
cdr3_aa: ASSSRGLAGYEQY

v_call: TRBV6-1
j_call: TRBJ2-2
cdr3_aa: ASSERRKETYPGELF

v_call: TRBV7-3
j_call: TRBJ1-1
cdr3_aa: ASSLAPGNTEAF

v_call: TRBV14
j_call: TRBJ2-5
cdr3_aa: ASSLAGRAWETQY

v_call: TRBV5-1
j_call: TRBJ2-5
cdr3_aa: ASSSAPQGKETQY

v_call: TRBV2
j_call: TRBJ2-1
cdr3_aa: ASSVLNEQF

v_call: TRBV5-4
j_call: TRBJ2-3
cdr3_aa: ASSSSGRGLDTQY

v_call: TRBV5-1
j_call: TRBJ2-7
cdr3_aa: ASSRGSGEPYEQY

v_call: TRBV5-1
j_call: TRBJ2-3
cdr3_aa: ASSLWGTSGSTDTQY

v_call: TRBV4-2
j_call: TRBJ2-3
cdr3_aa: ASSQRLLAGVVIDTQY

v_call: TRBV30
j_call: TRBJ2-6
cdr3_aa: AWGRQGAGANVLT